The present entry profiles one TCR beta chain with its context. These data come from a study of OX40 agonist ivuxolimab in advanced cancers. The CDR3 runs 13 residues. Germline V gives CDR1 MNHEY, CDR2 SVGAGI. The V gene end was trimmed by 5 bases and the J gene end by 7 bases; junction bases not matched to a gene: 5. Repertoires were generated with immunoSEQ multiplex PCR, while TCRdb's copy carries only in-frame clones and drops some. The table shows roughly 56,000 clones, with 89% occurring only once. The material sequenced was CD4+ or CD8+ T cells sorted from blood, taken in a trial of the OX40 agonist ivuxolimab. The sequence was collected from an adult with an advanced solid tumor such as melanoma, head and neck, liver or kidney cancer. The chain joins TRBV6-5 to TRBJ1-5, with 7 bases lining up with TRBD1. CDR3 protein: CASSGDRAQPQHF. Written as DNA, the CDR3 is TGTGCCAGCAGTGGGGACAGAGCGCAGCCCCAGCATTTT.